Following are 32 T cell receptor beta chains from one sample sequenced in a study of T-cell reconstitution after alpha-beta-depleted transplantation in children. Researchers prepared the TCRbeta library using unique molecular identifiers, the study reports. TCRdb reprocessed the PCR reads with MiXCR, giving one entry per CDR3 protein. The sample comprises some 95,000 distinct CDR3 sequences, roughly a quarter of which are singletons, and roughly a fifth rests with the top ten. The starting material was PBMCs, obtained before TCRalphabeta/CD19-depleted stem cell transplant. The receptors were sampled from a boy between 2 and 10 years old with acute lymphoblastic leukemia, due to receive a stem cell transplant.

This clonotype was counted ten times or more. V is TRBV9 and J is TRBJ1-1; D is ambiguous. V lost 2 bases and J lost 4, with 12 bases in between. There are 14 residues in the CDR3. Germline-derived CDR1 and CDR2 are SGDLS and YYNGEE. CDR3 loop: CASSVRGWATEAFF. The CDR3 nucleotides are TGTGCCAGCAGCGTTCGAGGGTGGGCCACTGAAGCTTTCTTT.

The chain recombines TRBV6-2 or TRBV6-3 with TRBJ2-1; 9 positions agree with TRBD2. The CDR3 has 14 residues. CDR1 and CDR2 (germline): MNHEY, SVGEGT. V lost 1 base, J lost 9 bases, and 4 bases stayed unmatched. DNA of the CDR3: TGTGCCAGCAGTTACTACGGCGGGAGGGGTGAGCAGTTCTTC. It yields the protein CASSYYGGRGEQFF.

Only a few counts were recorded for this clonotype. The chain carries TRBV12-3 or TRBV12-4 and TRBJ2-7; 10 positions match TRBD2. V dropped 2 bases and J dropped 4; count of bases not matched to a gene: 5. This CDR3 comprises 15 residues. The CDR3 here is CASSLRGTSVYEQYF. CDR3 DNA sequence: TGTGCCAGCAGTTTACGCGGGACTAGCGTTTACGAGCAGTACTTC.

Here the CDR3 DNA reads TGCAGTGCTTATCAGGGGGACTATGGCTACACCTTC. As protein: CSAYQGDYGYTF. The chain is built from TRBV20-1 and TRBJ1-2, with TRBD1 identical over 7 bases. V trimming: 5 bases; J trimming: 3 bases; junction bases outside the gene matches: 3. Germline CDR1 DFQATT, CDR2 SNEGSKA (reference sequence). There are 12 residues in the CDR3.

The table lists this clonotype with a few counts. This chain uses TRBV20-1 with TRBJ2-2; TRBD2 might be the D (6 bases). The CDR3 has 14 amino acids. The germline V and J ends were trimmed by 3 bases and 6 bases, with 14 bases remaining between them. The germline V gene has CDR1 DFQATT and CDR2 SNEGSKA (reference sequence). The CDR3 region is CSASRRRGPGELFF. The CDR3 DNA follows: TGCAGTGCTAGTAGGCGGAGGGGCCCCGGGGAGCTGTTTTTT.

As to this clonotype: A junction end diverges from the germline sequence, so it may reflect a read error. The V gene is TRBV6-5, the J gene TRBJ1-1; TRBD1 might be the D (5 bases). The V gene's germline CDR1 is MNHEY and CDR2 SVGAGI. The CDR3 spans 13 residues. CDR3 DNA: TGTGCCAGCAGTTACTGGGGGAACACTGAAGTTTTCTTT. Translation gives CASSYWGNTEVFF.

V usage is TRBV20-1 and J usage is TRBJ2-5; TRBD2 matches 9 bases. The V gene end was trimmed by 8 bases and the J gene end by 10 bases; junction bases not matched to a gene: 17. This CDR3 is 14 amino acids long. Germline V gene data show CDR1 as DFQATT and CDR2 as SNEGSKA (reference sequence). This CDR3 is CSLALAGAVGYQYF. CDR3 coding DNA: TGCAGTCTCGCCTTAGCGGGAGCGGTGGGCTACCAGTACTTC.

The chain has TRBV5-1 and TRBJ2-1; D is undetermined. The germline gives CDR1 SGHRS, CDR2 YFSETQ. The V gene lost 3 bases and the J gene lost 9 bases, with 19 bases spanning the gap. CDR3 length: 15 residues. CDR3 protein: CASSSTNYGCGEQFF. DNA for the CDR3: TGCGCCAGCAGCTCAACCAATTACGGGTGCGGTGAGCAGTTCTTC.

The rearrangement links TRBV7-2 to TRBJ1-5, with D possibly being TRBD1 (6 bases). Germline loops: CDR1 SGHTA, CDR2 FQGNSA. The CDR3 is made up of 14 amino acids. Trimming shortened V by 1 base and J by 7 bases, and 11 bases separated the two germline ends. The CDR3 reads CASSLDKGGQPQHF. CDR3 DNA: TGTGCCAGCAGCTTAGATAAGGGGGGACAGCCCCAGCATTTT. Combining the CDR3 with reference TRBV7-2 and TRBJ1-5 gives the whole variable domain GAGVSQSPSNKVTEKGKDVELRCDPISGHTALYWYRQSLGQGLEFLIYFQGNSAPDKSGLPSDRFSAERTGGSVSTLTIQRTQQEDSAVYLCASSLDKGGQPQHFGDGTRLSIL.

The V call is TRBV6-2 or TRBV6-3, the J call TRBJ2-7; tentatively, D is TRBD1 or TRBD2 (5 bases each). V lost 6 bases to trimming and J lost 7 bases, with 19 bases between them. From germline, CDR1 is MNHEY and CDR2 SVGEGT. The CDR3 consists of 14 residues. The CDR3 nucleotides read TGTGCCAGCAGCCTTGTACCCGGGACGAAAGAGCAGTACTTC. This gives the protein CASSLVPGTKEQYF.

This clonotype was counted ten times or more. This chain links TRBV5-1 with TRBJ2-1, with 8 nucleotides matching TRBD2. Per the germline V gene, CDR1 is SGHRS and CDR2 is YFSETQ. The CDR3 is 15 residues long. The J segment lost 6 bases and the V segment lost 0 bases, leaving 5 bases of the junction unmatched. The CDR3 sequence is CASSLAPTSVNEQFF. The DNA of the CDR3 is TGCGCCAGCAGCTTGGCCCCGACTAGCGTCAATGAGCAGTTCTTC.

The CDR3 loop reads CASSGQTSGGGRAQYF. The CDR3 bases are TGTGCCAGCAGTGGCCAGACTAGCGGAGGGGGCCGGGCCCAGTACTTC. The chain joins TRBV6-1 to TRBJ2-5; 9 bases fit TRBD2. The junction had 15 bases not matched to a gene; V was cut back by 4 bases and J by 9 bases. This CDR3 has 16 amino acids. CDR1 MNHNS and CDR2 SASEGT come from the germline V gene.

This clonotype appeared a few times. V is TRBV5-5 and J is TRBJ2-5; the match to TRBD2 covers 10 bases. Germline V lookup: CDR1 SGHKS, CDR2 YYEKEE (reference sequence). The CDR3 has 12 residues. Unmatched junction bases numbered 6, after V lost 2 bases and J lost 14 bases. This CDR3 is CASSFPAGGRYF. In DNA form, the CDR3 reads TGTGCCAGCAGCTTCCCAGCGGGAGGGCGATACTTC.

The chain is built from TRBV10-2 and TRBJ2-2, with D unclear. The V end lost 2 bases, the J end lost 3 bases, and 4 bases lay between the germline ends. CDR3 length equals 13 residues. Germline CDR1 reads WSHSY; CDR2 reads SAAADI. The CDR3 DNA is TGCGCCAGCAGTGAGCGGGACACCGGGGAGCTGTTTTTT. Translating gives CASSERDTGELFF.

This clonotype was observed a handful of times. The chain combines TRBV20-1 with TRBJ1-5; D is perhaps TRBD1 (6 bases). The germline gives CDR1 DFQATT, CDR2 SNEGSKA (reference sequence). The CDR3 is 15 amino acids. The ends were cut back, 3 bases at V and 6 bases at J, with 18 bases in the middle. The chain's CDR3 is CSARGGGRCCQPQHF. CDR3 coding DNA: TGCAGTGCTAGGGGGGGGGGCCGCTGTTGTCAGCCCCAGCATTTT.

The J gene is TRBJ2-5, the V gene TRBV25-1; D possibly corresponds to TRBD2 (6 bases). V lost 3 bases and J lost 1, with 15 bases in between. The germline V gene has CDR1 MGHDK and CDR2 SYGVNS. The CDR3 consists of 16 residues. CDR3 sequence (DNA): TGTGCCAGCAGTGAGGCCCGGGACTCAATCCAAGAGACCCAGTACTTC. Residues: CASSEARDSIQETQYF.

The V and J genes are TRBV15 and TRBJ2-7; D gene unclear. The germline gives CDR1 LNHNV, CDR2 YYDKDF (reference sequence). The V end was cut by 0 bases, the J end by 0 bases, with 9 bases between. The CDR3 spans 15 residues. This CDR3 is CATSREGLSSYEQYF. The CDR3 DNA reads as TGTGCCACCAGCAGAGAGGGGTTGAGCTCCTACGAGCAGTACTTC.

There are a few counts of this clonotype. The rearrangement uses TRBV10-3 and TRBJ2-7, with D possibly matching TRBD2 (6 bases). Germline V gives CDR1 ENHRY, CDR2 SYGVKD. The CDR3 totals 15 residues. Trimming stripped 5 bases from V and 0 bases from J, with 14 bases between. CDR3 protein: CAISFSGDPSYEQYF. The CDR3 bases are TGTGCCATCAGTTTTAGCGGAGACCCCTCCTACGAGCAGTACTTC.

This clonotype was seen only a few times. The rearrangement joins TRBV5-1 to TRBJ2-1; 10 positions agree with TRBD2. CDR1 and CDR2 from the germline V gene are SGHRS and YFSETQ. V gave up 4 bases and J gave up 8 bases; unmatched junction bases: 6. The CDR3 length is 14 residues. The CDR3 bases are TGCGCCAGCAGCGGCGGACTAGCGGAGCATGAGCAGTTCTTC. Its protein product is CASSGGLAEHEQFF.

The chain joins TRBV6-2 or TRBV6-3 to TRBJ2-3; 9 nucleotides match TRBD2. This CDR3 comprises 16 residues. V shed 2 bases, J shed 7 bases, and the junction held 10 bases outside the gene matches. Germline CDR1 reads MNHEY; CDR2 reads SVGEGT. The CDR3 bases are TGTGCCAGCAGTTACGAATTGGCTAGCGGGATGCATACGCAGTATTTT. It codes for CASSYELASGMHTQYF.

In its sample, this clonotype was seen many times. This rearrangement joins TRBV5-1 to TRBJ2-1; TRBD2 agrees at 7 bases. Looked up from germline, CDR1 is SGHRS and CDR2 is YFSETQ. The trim removed 3 bases at V and 7 bases at J, leaving 10 bases unmatched. The CDR3 has 15 amino acids. DNA of the CDR3: TGCGCCAGCAGCTCTAGCGGAGGGGCTGGGAATGAGCAGTTCTTC. Translating gives CASSSSGGAGNEQFF.

The sample holds a few counts of this clonotype. The chain combines TRBV5-1 with TRBJ2-7, with TRBD2 as a possible D gene (5 bases). The germline V gene has CDR1 SGHRS and CDR2 YFSETQ. The CDR3 contains 16 residues. V lost 4 bases to trimming and J lost 0 bases, with 17 bases between them. CDR3 amino acids: CASSQNAGGSSYEQYF. CDR3 nucleotides: TGCGCCAGCAGCCAAAATGCCGGAGGAAGCTCCTACGAGCAGTACTTC. Full variable domain (rest looked up from reference TRBV5-1 and TRBJ2-7): KAGVTQTPRYLIKTRGQQVTLSCSPISGHRSVSWYQQTPGQGLQFLFEYFSETQRNKGNFPGRFSGRQFSNSRSEMNVSTLELGDSALYLCASSQNAGGSSYEQYFGPGTRLTVT.

This clonotype was picked up one time. The rearrangement joins TRBV4-3 to TRBJ2-2, with D possibly TRBD2 on 6 matching bases. The CDR3 extends over 15 amino acids. Germline V gene sequence: CDR1 LGHNA, CDR2 YSLEER. Trimming left V 2 bases short and J 9 bases short, with 16 bases between. DNA for the CDR3: TGCGCCAGCAGCCAATCATTCGAGGGAGGCCGGGAGCTGTTTTTT. Encoded protein: CASSQSFEGGRELFF.

V gene TRBV18 combines with J gene TRBJ2-2; tentatively, D is TRBD1 (6 bases). This CDR3 is 13 amino acids long. Germline values: CDR1 KGHSH, CDR2 LQKENI. V dropped 6 bases and J dropped 7 bases, with 12 bases sitting between them. CDR3 DNA sequence: TGTGCCAGCTCCGGACAGTACGGCGGGGAGCTGTTTTTT. Translating it yields CASSGQYGGELFF.

This rearrangement joins TRBV20-1 to TRBJ2-2, with 9 nucleotides matching TRBD2. V shed 6 bases and J 11 bases; nucleotides not matched to a gene: 16. In germline, CDR1 is DFQATT, CDR2 SNEGSKA (reference sequence). The CDR3 length is 15 residues. The CDR3: CSARPGLADYSELFF. The CDR3 nucleotides read TGCAGTGCCAGACCGGGACTAGCAGATTATTCAGAGCTGTTTTTT.

This clonotype was detected a few times. This rearrangement joins TRBV5-5 to TRBJ1-5; D call uncertain. V lost 0 bases to trimming and J lost 1 base, with 5 bases between them. The CDR3 runs 14 residues. Germline loops: CDR1 SGHKS, CDR2 YYEKEE (reference sequence). This CDR3 reads CASSLVGSNQPQHF. CDR3 sequence (DNA): TGTGCCAGCAGCTTGGTTGGGAGCAATCAGCCCCAGCATTTT.

This clonotype was recorded many times. This chain connects TRBV29-1 to TRBJ2-7, with D possibly matching TRBD1 (5 bases). The CDR3 has 14 amino acids. Germline-derived CDR1 and CDR2 are SQVTM and ANQGSEA. V lost 3 bases to trimming and J lost 0 bases, with 12 bases between them. The CDR3 coding sequence is TGCAGCGTTGATTCTGGACACTTCTCCTACGAGCAGTACTTC. Its translation: CSVDSGHFSYEQYF.

In its sample, this clonotype was seen a few times. J is TRBJ2-1 and V is TRBV28, with TRBD2 matching over 8 bases. Germline loops: CDR1 MDHEN, CDR2 SYDVKM. The CDR3 consists of 15 residues. The V gene end was trimmed by 6 bases and the J gene end by 7 bases; junction bases not matched to a gene: 11. CDR3 in amino acids: CASSPRLARRNEQFF. In DNA form, the CDR3 reads TGTGCCAGCAGCCCTCGACTAGCGAGACGGAATGAGCAGTTCTTC.

This clonotype was observed a few times. This CDR3 reads CASSSKRDGNTIYF. The CDR3 DNA reads TGTGCCAGCAGTTCCAAGAGAGATGGAAACACCATATATTTT. The chain recombines TRBV6-5 with TRBJ1-3, with D hard to call. Per the germline V gene, CDR1 is MNHEY and CDR2 is SVGAGI. The V and J ends lost 4 bases and 3 bases respectively, with 10 bases between them. This CDR3 spans 14 amino acids.

The chain combines TRBV19 with TRBJ2-3; the match to TRBD2 covers 11 bases. This CDR3 has 20 residues. Germline V lookup: CDR1 LNHDA, CDR2 SQIVND (reference sequence). The trim removed 3 bases at V and 0 bases at J, leaving 14 bases unmatched. CDR3 in amino acids: CASSMRGLAEGRASTDTQYF. The CDR3 DNA reads as TGTGCCAGTAGTATGCGGGGACTAGCGGAGGGACGAGCTAGCACAGATACGCAGTATTTT. Full variable domain (rest looked up from reference TRBV19 and TRBJ2-3): DGGITQSPKYLFRKEGQNVTLSCEQNLNHDAMYWYRQDPGQGLRLIYYSQIVNDFQKGDIAEGYSVSREKKESFPLTVTSAQKNPTAFYLCASSMRGLAEGRASTDTQYFGPGTRLTVL.

This clonotype was counted only a few times. The rearrangement uses TRBV7-2 and TRBJ2-5, with TRBD2 identical over 8 bases. Germline CDR1 and CDR2: SGHTA and FQGNSA. V shed 2 bases, J shed 5 bases, and the junction held 7 bases outside the gene matches. This CDR3 spans 15 amino acids. For the CDR3, the DNA is TGTGCCAGCAGCTTAAATGACGGGAGGGTTGAGACCCAGTACTTC. Its translation: CASSLNDGRVETQYF.

The chain combines TRBV7-9 with TRBJ2-2; 7 bases align to TRBD2. This CDR3 comprises 17 residues. The trim removed 4 bases at V and 2 bases at J, leaving 10 bases unmatched. From germline, CDR1 is SEHNR and CDR2 FQNEAQ (reference sequence). The CDR3 loop is CASSSPPGRGNTGELFF. The CDR3 DNA reads as TGTGCCAGCAGCTCACCCCCGGGGAGGGGAAACACCGGGGAGCTGTTTTTT.